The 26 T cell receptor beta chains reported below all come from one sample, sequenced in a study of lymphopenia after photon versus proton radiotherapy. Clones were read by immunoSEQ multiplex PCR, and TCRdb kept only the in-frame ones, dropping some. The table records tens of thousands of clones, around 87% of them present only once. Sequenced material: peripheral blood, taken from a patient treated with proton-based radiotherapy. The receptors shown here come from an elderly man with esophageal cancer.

The CDR3 reads CASSPYPRRNTEAFF. The CDR3 coding sequence is TGTGCCAGCAGTCCTTATCCCCGGAGGAACACTGAAGCTTTCTTT. This chain joins TRBV27 and TRBJ1-1; D gene unclear. Germline loops: CDR1 MNHEY, CDR2 SMNVEV (reference sequence). V was shortened by 5 bases and J by 1 base, with 14 bases between the two germline ends. CDR3 length equals 15 residues.

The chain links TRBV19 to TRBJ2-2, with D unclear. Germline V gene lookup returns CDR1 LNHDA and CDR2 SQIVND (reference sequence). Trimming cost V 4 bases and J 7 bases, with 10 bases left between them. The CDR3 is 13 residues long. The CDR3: CASSRDGFGELFF. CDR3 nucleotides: TGTGCCAGTAGTAGAGACGGATTCGGGGAGCTGTTTTTT. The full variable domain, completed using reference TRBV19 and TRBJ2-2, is DGGITQSPKYLFRKEGQNVTLSCEQNLNHDAMYWYRQDPGQGLRLIYYSQIVNDFQKGDIAEGYSVSREKKESFPLTVTSAQKNPTAFYLCASSRDGFGELFFGEGSRLTVL.

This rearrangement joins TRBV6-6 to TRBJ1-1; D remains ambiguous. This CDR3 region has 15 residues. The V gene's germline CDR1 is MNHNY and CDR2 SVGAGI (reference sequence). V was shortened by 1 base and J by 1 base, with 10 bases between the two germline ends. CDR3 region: CASSYLGPRNTEAFF. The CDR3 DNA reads TGTGCCAGCAGTTACTTAGGGCCTCGGAACACTGAAGCTTTCTTT.

The CDR3 region is CASSRTGGSGREKLFF. The CDR3 coding sequence is TGTGCCAGCAGCCGGACAGGGGGCAGCGGTAGAGAAAAACTGTTTTTT. The rearrangement joins TRBV5-4 to TRBJ1-4, with TRBD1 identical over 11 bases. The J segment lost 8 bases and the V segment lost 4 bases, leaving 10 bases of the junction unmatched. The length of the CDR3 is 16 residues. Germline CDR1 and CDR2: SGHNT and YYREEE (reference sequence).

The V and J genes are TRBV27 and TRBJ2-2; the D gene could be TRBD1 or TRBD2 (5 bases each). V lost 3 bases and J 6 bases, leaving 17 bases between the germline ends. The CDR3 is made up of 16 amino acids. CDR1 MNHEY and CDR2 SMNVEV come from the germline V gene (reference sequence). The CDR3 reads CASSFSGPRRSGELFF. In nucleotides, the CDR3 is TGTGCCAGCAGTTTTTCGGGGCCGCGTCGTTCCGGGGAGCTGTTTTTT.

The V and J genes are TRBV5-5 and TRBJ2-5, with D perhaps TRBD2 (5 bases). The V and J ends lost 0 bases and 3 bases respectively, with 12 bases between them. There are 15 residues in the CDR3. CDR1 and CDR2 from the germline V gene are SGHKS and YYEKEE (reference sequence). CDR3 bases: TGTGCCAGCAGCTTGGAAGTCCCGCGGGAAGAGACCCAGTACTTC. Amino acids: CASSLEVPREETQYF.

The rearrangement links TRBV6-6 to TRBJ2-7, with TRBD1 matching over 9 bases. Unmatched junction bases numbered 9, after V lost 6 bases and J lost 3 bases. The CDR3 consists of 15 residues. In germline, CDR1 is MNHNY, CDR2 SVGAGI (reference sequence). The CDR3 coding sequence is TGTGCCAGCAGCTTGAGGGGACAGGGTTTCTACGAGCAGTACTTC. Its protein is CASSLRGQGFYEQYF.

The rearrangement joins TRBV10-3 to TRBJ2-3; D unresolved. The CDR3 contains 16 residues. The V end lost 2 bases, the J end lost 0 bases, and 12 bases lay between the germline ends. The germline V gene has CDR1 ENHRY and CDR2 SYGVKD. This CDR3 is CAISEGRLGSTDTQYF. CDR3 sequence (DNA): TGTGCCATCAGTGAGGGGCGTTTGGGGAGCACAGATACGCAGTATTTT.

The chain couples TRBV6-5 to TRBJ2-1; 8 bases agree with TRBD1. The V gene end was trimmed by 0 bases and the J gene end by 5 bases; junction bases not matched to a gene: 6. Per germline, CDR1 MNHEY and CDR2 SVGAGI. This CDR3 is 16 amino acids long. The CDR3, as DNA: TGTGCCAGCAGTTACTCGAACGGACAGGGAAACAATGAGCAGTTCTTC. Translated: CASSYSNGQGNNEQFF.

The CDR3 loop reads CASSFRDEYVNEQFF. The CDR3 DNA sequence: TGTGCCAGCAGCTTCCGGGACGAATACGTGAATGAGCAGTTCTTC. The chain recombines TRBV5-5 with TRBJ2-1; D might be TRBD1 or TRBD2, each matching 5 bases. V lost 2 bases and J 7 bases, leaving 16 bases between the germline ends. There are 15 residues in the CDR3. The V gene's germline CDR1 is SGHKS and CDR2 YYEKEE (reference sequence).

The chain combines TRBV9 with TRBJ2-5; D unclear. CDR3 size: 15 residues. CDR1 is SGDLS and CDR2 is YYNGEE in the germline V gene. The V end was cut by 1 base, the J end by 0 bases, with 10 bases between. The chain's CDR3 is CASSVSPKYQETQYF. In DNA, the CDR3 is TGTGCCAGCAGCGTATCTCCAAAGTACCAAGAGACCCAGTACTTC.

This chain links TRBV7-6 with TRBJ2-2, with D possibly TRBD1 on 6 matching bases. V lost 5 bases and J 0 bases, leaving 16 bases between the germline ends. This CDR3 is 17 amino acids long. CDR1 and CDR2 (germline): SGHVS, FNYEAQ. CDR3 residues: CASSPRLGASNTGELFF. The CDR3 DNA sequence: TGTGCCAGCAGCCCCCGTTTGGGGGCATCGAACACCGGGGAGCTGTTTTTT.

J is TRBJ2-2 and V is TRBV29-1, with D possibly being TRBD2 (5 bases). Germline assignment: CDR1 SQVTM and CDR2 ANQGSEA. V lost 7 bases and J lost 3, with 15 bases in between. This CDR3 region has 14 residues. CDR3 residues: CSASVGGYTGELFF. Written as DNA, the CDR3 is TGCAGCGCCTCAGTGGGCGGGTACACCGGGGAGCTGTTTTTT.

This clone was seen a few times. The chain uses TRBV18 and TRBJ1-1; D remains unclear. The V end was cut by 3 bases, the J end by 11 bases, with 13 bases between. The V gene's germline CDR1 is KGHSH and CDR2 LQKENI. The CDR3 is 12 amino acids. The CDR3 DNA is TGTGCCAGCTCACCCCGGGGTCTGGACGCTTTCTTT. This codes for CASSPRGLDAFF.

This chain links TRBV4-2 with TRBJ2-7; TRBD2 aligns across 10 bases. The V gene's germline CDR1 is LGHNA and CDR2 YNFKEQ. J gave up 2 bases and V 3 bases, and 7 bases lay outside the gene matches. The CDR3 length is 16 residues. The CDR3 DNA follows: TGTGCCAGCAGCCATCACGCTAGCGGGGGTACCTACGAGCAGTACTTC. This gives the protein CASSHHASGGTYEQYF.

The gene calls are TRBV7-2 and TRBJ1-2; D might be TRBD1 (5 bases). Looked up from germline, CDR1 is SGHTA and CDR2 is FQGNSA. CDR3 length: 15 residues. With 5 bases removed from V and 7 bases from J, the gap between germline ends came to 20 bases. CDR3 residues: CASSRSGGASRGYTF. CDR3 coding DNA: TGTGCCAGCAGCCGAAGTGGAGGGGCCTCTCGTGGCTACACCTTC.

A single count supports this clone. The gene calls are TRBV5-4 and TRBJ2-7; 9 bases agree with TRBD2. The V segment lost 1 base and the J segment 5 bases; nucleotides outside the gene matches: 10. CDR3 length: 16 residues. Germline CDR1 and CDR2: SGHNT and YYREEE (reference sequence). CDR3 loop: CASSLPGGGGFHEQYF. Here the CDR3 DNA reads TGTGCCAGCAGCTTGCCTGGCGGGGGGGGCTTCCACGAGCAGTACTTC.

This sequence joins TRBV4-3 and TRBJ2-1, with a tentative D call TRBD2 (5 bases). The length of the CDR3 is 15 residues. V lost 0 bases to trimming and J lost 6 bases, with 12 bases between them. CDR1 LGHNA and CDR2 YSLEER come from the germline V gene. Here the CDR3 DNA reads TGCGCCAGCAGCCAAGATCGGTTTAGCGCCAATGAGCAGTTCTTC. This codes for CASSQDRFSANEQFF.

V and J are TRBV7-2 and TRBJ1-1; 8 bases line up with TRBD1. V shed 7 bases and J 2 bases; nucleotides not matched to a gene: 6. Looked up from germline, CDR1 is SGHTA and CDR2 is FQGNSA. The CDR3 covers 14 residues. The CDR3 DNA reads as TGTGCCAGCAACCCGGGACAGGTAAACACTGAAGCTTTCTTT. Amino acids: CASNPGQVNTEAFF.

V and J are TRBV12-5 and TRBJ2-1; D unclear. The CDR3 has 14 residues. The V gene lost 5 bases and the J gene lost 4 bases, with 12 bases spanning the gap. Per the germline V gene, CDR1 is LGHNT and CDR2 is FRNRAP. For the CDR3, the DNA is TGTGCTAGTGGTCCCCCCACCTCGTACAATGAGCAGTTCTTC. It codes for CASGPPTSYNEQFF.

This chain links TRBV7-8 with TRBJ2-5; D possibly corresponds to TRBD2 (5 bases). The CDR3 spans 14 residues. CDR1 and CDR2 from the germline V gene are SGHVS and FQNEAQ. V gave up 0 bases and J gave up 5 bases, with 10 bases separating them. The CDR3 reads CASSLAVAGETQYF. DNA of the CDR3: TGTGCCAGCAGCTTAGCGGTGGCGGGTGAGACCCAGTACTTC.

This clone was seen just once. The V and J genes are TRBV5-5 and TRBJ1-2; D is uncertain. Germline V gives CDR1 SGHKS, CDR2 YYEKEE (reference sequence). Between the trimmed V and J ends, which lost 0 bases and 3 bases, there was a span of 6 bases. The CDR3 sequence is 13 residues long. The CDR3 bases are TGTGCCAGCAGCTTGGAACAGCACTATGGCTACACCTTC. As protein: CASSLEQHYGYTF.

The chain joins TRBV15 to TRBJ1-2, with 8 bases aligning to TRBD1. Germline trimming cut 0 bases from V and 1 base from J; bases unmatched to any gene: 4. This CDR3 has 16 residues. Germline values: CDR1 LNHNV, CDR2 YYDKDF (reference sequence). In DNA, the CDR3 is TGTGCCACCAGCAGAGATAGCACAGGGGGTAACTATGGCTACACCTTC. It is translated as CATSRDSTGGNYGYTF.

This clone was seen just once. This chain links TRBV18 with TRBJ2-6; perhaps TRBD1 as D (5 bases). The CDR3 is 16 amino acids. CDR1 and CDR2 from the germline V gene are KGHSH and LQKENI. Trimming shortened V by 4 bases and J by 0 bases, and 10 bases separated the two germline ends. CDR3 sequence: CASSLQVPSGANVLTF. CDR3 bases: TGTGCCAGCTCACTACAGGTCCCCTCTGGGGCCAACGTCCTGACTTTC.

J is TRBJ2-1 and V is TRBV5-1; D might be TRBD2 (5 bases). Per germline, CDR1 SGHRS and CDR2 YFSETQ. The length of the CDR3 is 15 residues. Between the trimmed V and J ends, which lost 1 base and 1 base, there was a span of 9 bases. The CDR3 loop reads CASSLNPGSYNEQFF. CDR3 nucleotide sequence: TGCGCCAGCAGCTTGAACCCGGGATCCTACAATGAGCAGTTCTTC.

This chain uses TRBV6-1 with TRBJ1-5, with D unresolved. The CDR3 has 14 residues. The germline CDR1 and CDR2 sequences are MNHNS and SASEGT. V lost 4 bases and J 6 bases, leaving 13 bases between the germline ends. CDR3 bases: TGTGCCAGCAGTGTTTTAACCGGACCTCAGCCCCAGCATTTT. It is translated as CASSVLTGPQPQHF.